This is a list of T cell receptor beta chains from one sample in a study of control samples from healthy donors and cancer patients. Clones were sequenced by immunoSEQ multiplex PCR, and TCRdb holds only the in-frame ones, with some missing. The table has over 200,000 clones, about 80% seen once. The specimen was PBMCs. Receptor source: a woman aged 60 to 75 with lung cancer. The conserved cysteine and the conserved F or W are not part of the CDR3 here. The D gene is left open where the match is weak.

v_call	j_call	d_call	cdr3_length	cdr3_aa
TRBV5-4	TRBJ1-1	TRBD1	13	ASSLGQGGYTEAF
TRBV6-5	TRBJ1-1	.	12	ASSYSKRNTEAF
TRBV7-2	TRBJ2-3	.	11	ASSMVPGDTQY
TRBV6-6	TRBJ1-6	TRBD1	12	ASIPGTVNSPLH
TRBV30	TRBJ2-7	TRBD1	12	AWRRTGGFGEQY
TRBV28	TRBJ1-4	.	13	ASSFSGTANEKLF
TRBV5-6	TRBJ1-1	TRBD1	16	ASSRDRGFRRVNTEAF
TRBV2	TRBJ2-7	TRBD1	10	ASSRTGYEQY
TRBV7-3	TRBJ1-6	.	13	ASSLYRADNSPLH
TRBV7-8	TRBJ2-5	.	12	ASSQGRAPETQY
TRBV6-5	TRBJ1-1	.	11	ASSQPGGGEAF
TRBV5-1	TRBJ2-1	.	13	ASSLQGGSYNEQF
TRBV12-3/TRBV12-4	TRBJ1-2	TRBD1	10	ASSKLGTVLK
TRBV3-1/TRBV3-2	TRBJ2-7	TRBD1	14	ASSQETGHRGDEQY
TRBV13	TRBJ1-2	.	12	ASSARTDLYGYT
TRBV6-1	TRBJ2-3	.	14	ASSEARTPGADTQY
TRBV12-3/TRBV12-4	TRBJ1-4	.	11	ASTQGRYEKLF
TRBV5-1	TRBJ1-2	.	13	ASSLGPQVNYGYT
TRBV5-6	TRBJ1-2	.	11	ASRTDTNYGYT
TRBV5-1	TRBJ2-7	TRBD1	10	ASSLDRDEQY
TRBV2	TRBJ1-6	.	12	ASSEGRGYSPLH
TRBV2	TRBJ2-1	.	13	ASSLHTRPPNEQF
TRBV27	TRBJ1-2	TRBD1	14	ASSTSRDRGYYGYT
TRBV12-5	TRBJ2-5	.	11	ASGSGLWETQY
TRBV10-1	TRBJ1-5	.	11	ASSESGGQPQH
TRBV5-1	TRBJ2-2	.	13	ASSFSGIGTGELF
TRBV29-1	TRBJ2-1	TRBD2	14	SVESASGVSYNEQF
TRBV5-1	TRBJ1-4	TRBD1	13	ASSPTGATNEKLF
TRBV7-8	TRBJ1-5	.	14	ASSLGDDWAGQPQH
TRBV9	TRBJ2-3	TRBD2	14	ASSVGTSGGTDTQY
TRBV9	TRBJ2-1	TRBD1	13	ASSATGDSYNEQF
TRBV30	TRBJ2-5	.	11	AWSLGLAETQY
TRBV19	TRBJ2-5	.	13	ASSLQWTERETQY
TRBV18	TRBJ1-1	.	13	ASSPLKGTNTEAF
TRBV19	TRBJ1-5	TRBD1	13	ASRIQGALNQPQH